This section outlines one T cell receptor (beta chain) sequence together with its context. This clonotype was counted a few times. The clone's antigen remains unknown. No much larger clone exists at a distance of one base, and base qualities are not known. Ficoll-Paque density gradient centrifugation was used to isolate PBMCs. V drops 3 bases and J drops 7 bases, leaving 9 bases in between. CDR1 SEHNR and CDR2 FQNEAQ are derived from the germline V gene (reference sequence). There are 12 amino acids in the CDR3, from cysteine to phenylalanine inclusive. The kept DNA is CDR3 alone, 36 bases in frame from the first base. The sequencer listed for this sample is Illumina NovaSeq 6000. Using 5'RACE with constant-segment primers, TCRalpha and TCRbeta cDNA libraries were constructed, with sample barcodes and unique molecular identifiers added in the process. RNA was extracted from every sample with Trizol reagent. Amplification of the libraries took two PCR steps, and the second step added a second sample barcode plus Illumina TruSeq adapters. Sequencing of libraries was performed on an Illumina NovaSeq with 2 x 150 bp paired-end reads. Per the authors' processing: Reads were demultiplexed and collapsed into UMI-guided consensus sequences with migec v1.2.7. With mixcr v2.1.11, UMI consensuses were aligned to TRA and TRB V and J templates and assembled into clonotypes. A clonotype was counted as expanded or contracted only if both edgeR and NoisET called the change significant, with noise models trained on biological replicates. edgeR calls used a false discovery rate-adjusted p below 0.01 and a log2 fold-change threshold of 1. As an exploratory analysis of dynamics, max-normalized trajectories of the 1000 most abundant clonotypes were examined with PCA combined with hierarchical clustering. Each responding clone was given a CD4 or CD8 phenotype based on the CD4+ and CD8+ repertoires, which had been sequenced separately. Starting from the raw public reads, TCRdb applied fastp trimming at Q25, assembled clones with MiXCR and retained in-frame beta chains. Duplicate CDR3 protein sequences are folded into a single record with the most common DNA and genes. The V and J calls reflect TCRdb's pipeline rather than the authors' work. The table for this sample lists 300,000 to 400,000 distinct CDR3 sequences; 28% of them were counted only once. The biggest ten clones account for roughly 14% of the sample.

The entry originates in a study of T-cell memory formation after mild COVID-19 (dated by TCRdb to about 2021). Study-wide context: Most TCR sequence clusters were specific to one of the two donors. T-cell clones expanding and contracting after mild COVID-19 in a couple of donors were tracked by longitudinal TCRalpha and TCRbeta repertoire sequencing. The cohort comprised two young, previously healthy adult volunteers, one female and one male. On the study overall, not on this receptor specifically: The detection of some responding clones in pre-infection memory suggests that pre-existing cross-reactive memory T cells joined the SARS-CoV-2 response. The study covered only a couple of mild cases, and larger cohorts including severe cases with pre-infection samples were considered necessary. Contracting CD4+ clones appeared mostly in the CM and EM memory subsets, whereas CD8+ clones were enriched in EMRA. SARS-CoV-2 specificity was not confirmed for the second-wave clones peaking on day 37. Clones contracting from day 15 to 85 had balanced CD4/CD8 phenotypes, while a second wave expanding from day 15 to 37 was biased towards CD4+.

Sample: PBMCs or a T cell subset sorted from them (not recorded which). The sequence links TRBV7-9 to TRBJ2-5, with a tentative D gene TRBD2 over 5 matching bases. The clonotype comes from an adult woman who had mild COVID-19 (a few samples of this study predate the infection). The sample titles of this study are shuffled in the database, so cell type and time point are left out; the donor was told from shared clones. Read as DNA, the sequence is TGTGCCAGCAGCTTGGACTCGGCGACCCAGTACTTC. This translates into CASSLDSATQYF.